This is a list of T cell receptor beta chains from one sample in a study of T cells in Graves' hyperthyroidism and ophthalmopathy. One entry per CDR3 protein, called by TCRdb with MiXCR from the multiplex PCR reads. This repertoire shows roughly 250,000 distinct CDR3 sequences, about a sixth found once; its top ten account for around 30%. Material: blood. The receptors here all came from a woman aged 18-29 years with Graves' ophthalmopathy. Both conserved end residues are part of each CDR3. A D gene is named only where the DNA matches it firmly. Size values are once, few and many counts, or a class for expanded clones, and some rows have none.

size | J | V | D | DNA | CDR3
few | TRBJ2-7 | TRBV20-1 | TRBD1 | TGCAGTGCCACCGGGGACAGGGGTTACGAGCAGTACTTC | CSATGDRGYEQYF
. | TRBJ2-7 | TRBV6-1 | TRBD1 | TGTGCCAGCAGTGAACAAATGACAGGGGAGCAGTACTTC | CASSEQMTGEQYF
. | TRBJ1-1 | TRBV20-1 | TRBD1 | TGCAGTGCTAGAGACCGGGACAGGAACACTGAAGCTTTCTTT | CSARDRDRNTEAFF
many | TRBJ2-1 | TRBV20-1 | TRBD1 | TGCAGTGCCCCGACAGGGTTGGTTTCGAATGAGCAGTTCTTC | CSAPTGLVSNEQFF
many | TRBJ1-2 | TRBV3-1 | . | TGTGCCAGCAGCCTCCGGGACCCCAGGAACTATGGCTACACCTTC | CASSLRDPRNYGYTF
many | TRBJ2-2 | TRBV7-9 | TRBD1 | TGTGCCAGCAGCTTCGGGGACAGAACCGGGGAGCTGTTTTTT | CASSFGDRTGELFF
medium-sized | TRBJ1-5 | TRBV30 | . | TGTGCCTGGAGTCCAAAACAGGGTGGCAATCAGCCCCAGCATTTT | CAWSPKQGGNQPQHF
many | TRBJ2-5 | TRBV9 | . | TGTGCCAGCAGCGTATACGAGGGGGACCAAGAGACCCAGTACTTC | CASSVYEGDQETQYF
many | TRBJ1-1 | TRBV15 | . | TGTGCCACCAGCAGAGATCGGGGGACTATCGGCACTGAAGCTTTCTTT | CATSRDRGTIGTEAFF
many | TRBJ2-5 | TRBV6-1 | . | TGTGCCAGCAGTAACCTGGGGGAGACCCAGTACTTC | CASSNLGETQYF